This T cell receptor (beta chain) comes out of a study of patients and donors after allogeneic stem cell transplantation. There are a few counts of this clonotype. TCRdb passed the RT-PCR reads through MiXCR, listing each CDR3 protein once. Of about 960,000 distinct CDR3 sequences in the sample, about 20% were seen once. The CDR3 spans 13 residues. The ends were cut back, 3 bases at V and 4 bases at J, with 9 bases in the middle. The sequenced sample consisted of blood, either unsorted or a sorted T cell fraction (not recorded which). The chain uses TRBV12-3 or TRBV12-4 and TRBJ1-2; no clear D gene. The TCR was taken from a human donor who was either an allogeneic HSCT recipient or a stem cell or donor lymphocyte infusion donor (not recorded which). It is not recorded whose cells these are; they may come from a transplant donor. CDR3 nucleotide sequence: TGTGCCAGCAGTTTGAGGGAGGCCTATGGCTACACCTTC. Protein product: CASSLREAYGYTF.